This TCR beta chain was obtained from a study of breast tumors, draining lymph nodes, adjacent tissues. General study results and limits: Compared with lymph nodes, tumors were less diverse; compared with nontumor tissue, more. Data fit most tumor T cells coming from lymph node, expanding in tumor. Tumor T cell lymph node origin was a supported hypothesis, not proven.

Samples came from axillary lymph nodes draining the breast cancer. With regard to this clonotype: What it recognizes is unknown.

TCRdb itself ran the multiplex PCR reads through MiXCR, one entry per CDR3 protein. There are some 130,000 distinct CDR3 sequences in the sample; around 20% occur only once, and less than 4.5% lies in the top ten. The CDR3 covers 17 residues. The germline V gene encodes CDR1 LNHDA and CDR2 SQIVND (reference sequence). The J segment lost 1 base and the V segment lost 6 bases, leaving 12 bases of the junction unmatched. The sequencing input was axillary lymph node tissue. The chain links TRBV19 to TRBJ1-5; 7 bases align to TRBD1. This receptor was obtained from a female donor with breast cancer. Some clones in this sample may be carry-over from other donors' samples. CDR3 residues: CASSLYGTEQSNQPQHF. For the CDR3, the DNA is TGTGCCAGTAGCCTCTACGGGACAGAACAGAGCAATCAGCCCCAGCATTTT.